This T cell receptor beta chain was observed in a study of blood T cell repertoires in COVID-19. Study-wide background: Samples representing acute and convalescent COVID-19 were sourced from the United States, Italy and Spain. PBMCs, B-cell-depleted T cells, or T cells were the source of the cDNA or gDNA that made up the material.

The CDR3 is made up of 17 amino acids. Germline assignment: CDR1 LGHNT and CDR2 FRNRAP. The trim removed 0 bases at V and 7 bases at J, leaving 12 bases unmatched. Study processing details: Reference gene primer amplification in the assay estimated nucleated cell counts. Sequencing used immunoSEQ multiplex PCR; TCRdb keeps in-frame clones, though not all of them. V and J calls and clone size follow that table, whereas D and trimming were derived from the DNA. This table holds roughly 110,000 clones, roughly 80% found once. The sample comprised peripheral blood. The V gene is TRBV12-5, the J gene TRBJ1-2; TRBD1 matches at 9 bases. The sequence was obtained from a man in his fifties or sixties with acute or convalescent COVID-19. In DNA, the CDR3 is TGTGCTAGTGGTTTGGTCCCCCCGGGACAGGGAATCTTTGGCTACACCTTC. It encodes CASGLVPPGQGIFGYTF.